This T cell receptor (beta chain) was identified during a study of beta chain features in type 1 diabetes (dated by TCRdb to the late 2010s). At the level of the whole study: Patients and healthy donors did not differ in mean age, gender distribution, total cell number or subset yield. Regulatory and stem cell-like memory subsets were obtained from only 8 patients and roughly 8 healthy donors, while naive and central memory subsets were obtained from all 28 donors. A total of around 110,000,000 sorted cells were examined across all samples, and a strong correlation was observed between cell number per subset and RNA yield. The study compared the TCRB repertoires of sorted circulating CD4+ T cell subsets in recently diagnosed type 1 diabetes patients with those in matched healthy donors. Results and caveats for the whole study, not just this receptor: Because cDNA rather than genomic DNA was sequenced, highly expressing activated cells could have been over-represented, although no difference in activation and CD3 levels was found between groups. Type 1 diabetes patients showed a moderate but significant shortening of TCRB CDR3 length in all four CD4+ subsets. Naive, central memory and regulatory TCRB repertoires appeared to be more similar among patients than among healthy donors. PCR may preferentially amplify shorter templates, but because patient and control samples were amplified and corrected together, any resulting skew would affect both groups equally. Patients with type 1 diabetes made fewer insertions and deleted more nucleotides at VDJ recombination sites, implying thymic rearrangement abnormalities. Only small numbers of individuals were included in the HLA sub-analyses, which left unresolved whether HLA type had any influence on TCRB rearrangement.

On this clone: Its antigen is still unknown. It has no much larger one-base neighbor in the sample; base qualities were not kept.

The germline V gene encodes CDR1 LNHDA and CDR2 SQIVND (reference sequence). V loses 6 bases at its end and J loses 2 bases; junction bases beyond the gene matches: 7. Counted from cysteine to phenylalanine, this CDR3 has 15 amino acids. The only DNA kept is the CDR3, 45 bases in frame from the first base. Each donor gave one peripheral blood draw, about 110 mL on average, collected into heparinised tubes. A BD FACSAria II and a panel including CD45RO, CCR7, CD25, CD127, CD95 and CD27 were used to sort naive, central memory, regulatory and stem cell-like memory CD4+ T cells. Purity was above 95% for every sorted population. PBMCs were separated immediately by Lymphoprep density gradient centrifugation and were stained directly, without being cultured. So that batch effects would be minimized, each experiment stained and sorted samples in pairs, pairing one healthy donor with one patient. The High Capacity cDNA Reverse Transcription Kit was used to reverse transcribe all of the isolated RNA, meaning that expressed TCRB transcripts were what got sequenced. Naive, central memory and regulatory T cell samples underwent deep immunoSEQ sequencing, averaging around 3.9 million total reads per sample. After sorted cells were lysed in RLT buffer, RNA was extracted with DNase-treated RNeasy Micro or Mini kits, with the choice depending on cell number. Each cell subset was processed separately to prevent cross-contamination, with patient and healthy donor samples processed together. TCRB sequences were amplified from cDNA with the immunoSEQ multiplex PCR, producing 87-bp fragments spanning the CDR3 region. Sequencing of the amplicons was done on the Illumina HiSeq platform. The study's own analysis went as follows. Synthetic template baselines were used to correct PCR bias computationally, reads within Hamming distance 2 were collapsed together, and singletons that could not be merged were discarded. Reads were aligned to IMGT to assign V, D and J genes, CDR3 length, and insertions or deletions at six rearrangement sites. Within each subset, clonotype counts were normalized to the number of sorted cells before true diversity and Gini coefficients were calculated with the tcR R package. The overlap coefficient, calculated on TCRB nucleotide sequences, was used to measure repertoire sharing. TCRdb carries this immuneACCESS record with in-frame sequences only. Its versions omit some clonotypes, under half of them owing to an unresolved V gene in the studies checked, with the rest unexplained. Clone size and V and J calls were adopted from that table, with D and trimming inferred from the DNA. This sample is represented by 35,000 or so clones; 55% to 70% of them were singletons. The top ten hold 2% to 2.5% of the sample.

This receptor was taken from a woman in her twenties or thirties in good health. This chain joins TRBV19 to TRBJ1-5, and 7 junction bases match TRBD1. Material: Tregs from blood. According to the study, the label for this sample's cell subset or site signals: regulatory CD4+ T cells. Here is the DNA: TGTGCCAGTAGACCCACAGGGGTGGGCAATCAGCCCCAGCATTTT. It is translated as CASRPTGVGNQPQHF.